Below, 5 T cell receptor beta chains from the same sample are listed, as sequenced in a study of blood T cell repertoires in COVID-19 (dated by TCRdb to 2020 to 2021). Library construction relied on the immunoSEQ multiplex PCR assay. TCRdb obtained this table from immuneACCESS and retained in-frame rearrangements with V and J assigned. These tables miss some clones; where compared with another copy, unresolved V genes account for less than half of the shortfall, and the remainder is unexplained. Within this sample are around 100,000 clones, with approximately 88% of them counted one time only. Of the sample, around 6.9% falls within the top ten clones. Sequencing was carried out using peripheral blood. Receptors were obtained from a woman aged 60 to 75 with acute or convalescent COVID-19.

The chain joins TRBV7-9 to TRBJ2-7; 9 bases line up with TRBD1. The CDR3 is 14 amino acids. Germline assignment: CDR1 SEHNR and CDR2 FQNEAQ (reference sequence). V dropped 5 bases and J dropped 4; count of bases not matched to a gene: 6. The chain's CDR3 is CASSQGQGNYEQYF. CDR3 DNA sequence: TGTGCCAGCAGCCAGGGACAGGGTAATTACGAGCAGTACTTC.

The J gene is TRBJ1-1, the V gene TRBV4-2; D is unresolved. Germline CDR1 is LGHNA and CDR2 is YNFKEQ. V lost 6 bases and J lost 0, with 11 bases in between. This CDR3 has 14 amino acids. The CDR3 protein is CASSLSEMNTEAFF. As DNA, the CDR3 is TGTGCCAGCAGTCTCAGTGAAATGAACACTGAAGCTTTCTTT.

The rearrangement links TRBV2 to TRBJ1-1; D gene ambiguous. Per germline, CDR1 SNHLY and CDR2 FYNNEI. Trimming removed 9 bases at V and 1 base at J, with 18 bases between. The CDR3 loop spans 15 amino acids. The CDR3: CARRTAGAGNTEAFF. CDR3 bases: TGTGCCAGACGAACGGCAGGTGCAGGGAACACTGAAGCTTTCTTT.

This clone was counted ten times or more. Compared with germline, one end of the junction differs, possibly owing to a read error. This chain joins TRBV7-7 and TRBJ2-2; tentatively, D is TRBD2 (6 bases). Per germline, CDR1 SSHAT and CDR2 FNYEAQ (reference sequence). This CDR3 spans 16 amino acids. CDR3 in amino acids: CASSSGRLVNTGELFF. DNA of the CDR3: TGTGCTAGCAGTAGTGGGAGACTAGTGAACACCGGGGAGCTGTTTTTT.

V is TRBV7-3 and J is TRBJ2-1; weak D call: TRBD2 (5 bases). The ends were cut back, 5 bases at V and 7 bases at J, with 12 bases in the middle. Germline-derived CDR1 and CDR2 are SGHTA and FQGTGA. This CDR3 has 13 amino acids. The CDR3 spells CASSPGIGNEQFF. CDR3 nucleotide sequence: TGTGCCAGCAGCCCCGGGATAGGTAATGAGCAGTTCTTC.